These 26 T cell receptor beta chains share one sample of origin, sequenced in a study of siplizumab effects on memory and regulatory T cells. Assay used: immunoSEQ multiplex PCR; TCRdb lists only in-frame clones, some missing. Of 80,000 to 130,000 clones in the sample, about 91% were seen once. The sequenced sample was Tregs sorted from blood. The receptor source for this set is a human donor in good health.

The V gene is TRBV5-4, the J gene TRBJ2-2; D uncertain. V gave up 3 bases and J gave up 2 bases, with 2 bases separating them. Germline V gives CDR1 SGHNT, CDR2 YYREEE (reference sequence). CDR3 length: 12 amino acids. In DNA form, the CDR3 reads TGTGCCAGCAGCTACAACACCGGGGAGCTGTTTTTT. This translates into CASSYNTGELFF.

Of note for this clone: Sequence at one end of the junction differs from germline and may be a read error. V is TRBV5-6 and J is TRBJ1-2; tentative D call: TRBD1 (5 bases). The CDR3 totals 12 residues. The germline V gene encodes CDR1 SGHDT and CDR2 YYEEEE. CDR3 coding DNA: TGTGCCAGCAGCTGCCAGGTAAGGGGTAGCCACTTC. Protein product: CASSCQVRGSHF.

This sequence joins TRBV5-1 and TRBJ1-1, with D unresolved. Between the trimmed V and J ends, which lost 0 bases and 5 bases, there was a span of 14 bases. CDR1 is SGHRS, CDR2 YFSETQ, per germline. The CDR3 has 15 amino acids. CDR3: CASSLAVLGSTEAFF. As DNA, the CDR3 is TGCGCCAGCAGCTTGGCGGTTTTGGGCTCAACTGAAGCTTTCTTT. Variable domain in full (rest from reference TRBV5-1 and TRBJ1-1): KAGVTQTPRYLIKTRGQQVTLSCSPISGHRSVSWYQQTPGQGLQFLFEYFSETQRNKGNFPGRFSGRQFSNSRSEMNVSTLELGDSALYLCASSLAVLGSTEAFFGQGTRLTVV.

Written as DNA, the CDR3 is TGCAGCGTGGGTCGACTAGCGGGAGGACCTAGCTCCTACAATGAGCAGTTCTTC. It specifies CSVGRLAGGPSSYNEQFF. This chain connects TRBV29-1 to TRBJ2-1; 13 nucleotides line up with TRBD2. Trimming cost V 6 bases and J 0 bases; bases outside gene matches: 11. The CDR3 consists of 18 residues. CDR1 and CDR2 from the germline V gene are SQVTM and ANQGSEA.

This chain joins TRBV6-1 and TRBJ2-7, with 8 bases that match TRBD2. The germline gives CDR1 MNHNS, CDR2 SASEGT. The CDR3 spans 16 residues. V was pared by 3 bases and J by 5 bases, with 12 bases of the junction left unmatched. The CDR3 reads CASSDARGSGINEQYF. Written as DNA, the CDR3 is TGTGCCAGCAGTGACGCCCGGGGTAGCGGGATTAACGAGCAGTACTTC.

The J gene is TRBJ2-5, the V gene TRBV28, with 8 bases identical to TRBD2. The CDR3 spans 11 residues. The trim removed 11 bases at V and 14 bases at J, leaving 13 bases unmatched. The germline CDR1 and CDR2 sequences are MDHEN and SYDVKM. CDR3 amino acids: CARGGWGTEYF. CDR3 nucleotide sequence: TGTGCCCGCGGGGGGTGGGGGACCGAATACTTC.

The chain links TRBV5-1 to TRBJ2-5, with no clear D. The CDR3 is 12 residues long. Trimming stripped 4 bases from V and 4 bases from J, with 8 bases between. CDR1 SGHRS and CDR2 YFSETQ come from the germline V gene. The CDR3 region has the DNA TGCGCCAGCAGCCCTGAGGCAGAGACCCAGTACTTC. This sequence encodes CASSPEAETQYF.

This chain connects TRBV11-2 to TRBJ2-5, with D perhaps being TRBD1 or TRBD2 (5 bases each). This CDR3 contains 18 residues. V was cut by 0 bases and J by 7 bases, with 24 bases left in between. Germline V gene lookup returns CDR1 SGHAT and CDR2 FQNNGV. Written as DNA, the CDR3 is TGTGCCAGCAGCTTAGAGAGGGGTGGGCTAACAGGTTTACGGACCCAGTACTTC. It specifies CASSLERGGLTGLRTQYF.

The chain carries TRBV11-2 and TRBJ2-5, with D unclear. V was clipped by 5 bases and J by 0 bases, with 7 bases between them. This CDR3 comprises 13 residues. Germline V gene lookup returns CDR1 SGHAT and CDR2 FQNNGV. The CDR3 nucleotides are TGTGCCAGCAGCCCGACCTACCAAGAGACCCAGTACTTC. Protein sequence: CASSPTYQETQYF.

The chain recombines TRBV6-5 with TRBJ1-5, with TRBD1 matching over 8 bases. Germline loops: CDR1 MNHEY, CDR2 SVGAGI. With 2 bases clipped from V and 2 bases from J, the junction kept 2 bases outside the gene matches. The CDR3 is 15 amino acids. CDR3 bases: TGTGCCAGCAGTTACGACAGGGGCGGCAATCAGCCCCAGCATTTT. Protein sequence: CASSYDRGGNQPQHF.

The V gene is TRBV5-1, the J gene TRBJ2-3, with TRBD1 matching over 12 bases. The germline CDR1 and CDR2 sequences are SGHRS and YFSETQ. This CDR3 is built from 17 residues. Losses at the gene ends were 0 bases for V and 1 base for J; bases not matched to a gene: 3. The CDR3 region is CASSLEGQGARTDTQYF. In DNA, the CDR3 is TGCGCCAGCAGCTTGGAGGGACAGGGGGCACGCACAGATACGCAGTATTTT.

The chain recombines TRBV5-4 with TRBJ2-1; D is perhaps TRBD2 (6 bases). Per the germline V gene, CDR1 is SGHNT and CDR2 is YYREEE (reference sequence). This CDR3 region has 15 residues. Trimming removed 6 bases at V and 0 bases at J, with 13 bases between. CDR3 DNA sequence: TGTGCCAGCAACCCGGGACTCGCCTCCTACAATGAGCAGTTCTTC. Its protein is CASNPGLASYNEQFF.

The V call is TRBV27, the J call TRBJ1-6; D call uncertain. The CDR3 consists of 13 residues. The germline V gene has CDR1 MNHEY and CDR2 SMNVEV (reference sequence). Trimming removed 6 bases at V and 7 bases at J, with 10 bases between. Here the CDR3 reads CASSREGNSPLHF. CDR3 in DNA: TGTGCCAGCAGCCGAGAAGGGAATTCACCCCTCCACTTT.

The V call is TRBV27, the J call TRBJ2-1; 14 bases are a match to TRBD2. The CDR3 sequence is 15 residues long. V lost 5 bases and J lost 10; bases outside the gene matches: 7. The germline CDR1 and CDR2 sequences are MNHEY and SMNVEV (reference sequence). As DNA, the CDR3 is TGTGCCAGCAGTATAGGGACTAGCGGGAGTGGGGAGCAGTTCTTC. This encodes CASSIGTSGSGEQFF.

The rearrangement uses TRBV27 and TRBJ2-5; weak D call: TRBD2 (5 bases). V was shortened by 2 bases and J by 3 bases, with 10 bases between the two germline ends. Germline assignment: CDR1 MNHEY and CDR2 SMNVEV (reference sequence). The CDR3 covers 14 residues. CDR3 loop: CASSLLSAKETQYF. The CDR3 DNA is TGTGCCAGCAGTTTACTTAGCGCTAAAGAGACCCAGTACTTC.

The chain is built from TRBV7-3 and TRBJ2-1; 10 bases are shared with TRBD2. The CDR3 has 16 amino acids. CDR1 is SGHTA, CDR2 FQGTGA, per germline. Unmatched junction bases numbered 9, after V lost 1 base and J lost 9 bases. CDR3 coding DNA: TGTGCCAGCAGCTTAAACGCAGCGGGAGGGCCTGGTGAGCAGTTCTTC. Translating it yields CASSLNAAGGPGEQFF.

CDR3 protein: CASSLDWGSSYNEQFF. CDR3 in DNA: TGTGCCAGCAGCTTAGATTGGGGGAGTTCCTACAATGAGCAGTTCTTC. V and J are TRBV7-9 and TRBJ2-1; D is possibly TRBD1 or TRBD2 (5 bases each). Trimming cost V 1 base and J 1 base, with 11 bases left between them. Germline loops: CDR1 SEHNR, CDR2 FQNEAQ (reference sequence). The length of the CDR3 is 16 residues.

As regards this clone: It is likely a read error, because the conserved phenylalanine at the end of the CDR3 is missing. The DNA is left out, because the CDR3 cannot be placed on it with certainty; the CDR3 is given as TCRdb lists it. The V gene is TRBV5-6, the J gene TRBJ1-1; TRBD1, the table's D call, lacks a check against the DNA. Germline V gene lookup returns CDR1 SGHDT and CDR2 YYEEEE. Including both end residues, the CDR3 is 12 amino acids long. The CDR3 loop reads CASSFRDTSWKI.

This clone was detected only once. This rearrangement joins TRBV19 to TRBJ2-3; D possibly corresponds to TRBD1 (6 bases). V was trimmed by 3 bases and J by 5 bases, leaving 15 bases between them. The CDR3 runs to 15 residues. Germline V gene data show CDR1 as LNHDA and CDR2 as SQIVND (reference sequence). CDR3 amino acids: CASSMGRGPLDTQYF. DNA for the CDR3: TGTGCCAGTAGTATGGGCAGGGGACCACTAGATACGCAGTATTTT.

The chain carries TRBV13 and TRBJ2-7; 9 positions match TRBD1. The CDR3 is made up of 16 amino acids. J lost 2 bases, V lost 5 bases, and 10 bases had no gene match. CDR1 PRHDT and CDR2 FYEKMQ come from the germline V gene (reference sequence). CDR3 residues: CASSLGRGQGPYEQYF. For the CDR3, the DNA is TGTGCCAGCAGCCTTGGCAGGGGACAGGGTCCCTACGAGCAGTACTTC.

The genes are TRBV30 and TRBJ2-2, with 11 bases identical to TRBD2. CDR1 and CDR2 from the germline V gene are GTSNPN and SVGIG (reference sequence). There are 19 residues in the CDR3. The V and J ends lost 0 bases and 5 bases, in that order; junction bases with no gene match: 14. The CDR3 DNA is TGTGCCTGGAGTGTACGTTCTAGCGGGAGGTCGAGAAAGACCGGGGAGCTGTTTTTT. Translating gives CAWSVRSSGRSRKTGELFF.

CDR3 nucleotides: TGTGCCAGCAGCCAGACAGGGGGGTATTACGAGCAGTACTTC. Residues: CASSQTGGYYEQYF. J is TRBJ2-7 and V is TRBV9; 9 bases are shared with TRBD1. Germline V CDR1 and CDR2: SGDLS, YYNGEE. J was trimmed by 4 bases and V by 4 bases; bases with no gene match: 6. This CDR3 is 14 amino acids long.

The rearrangement uses TRBV4-1 and TRBJ2-3; 10 bases match TRBD2. This CDR3 has 17 amino acids. V dropped 1 base and J dropped 5; count of bases not matched to a gene: 9. Germline lookup yields CDR1 MGHRA and CDR2 YSYEKL. The CDR3 DNA reads TGCGCCAGCAGCCAAGGTTCGCTAGCGGGAGCAGGAGATACGCAGTATTTT. It is translated as CASSQGSLAGAGDTQYF.

This clone has just one count. The genes are TRBV7-9 and TRBJ1-4; D possibly corresponds to TRBD1 (6 bases). Germline V gene sequence: CDR1 SEHNR, CDR2 FQNEAQ (reference sequence). Deletions cut 2 bases from V and 6 bases from J, with 13 bases between. There are 15 residues in the CDR3. The CDR3 is CASSLRRGSDEKLFF. DNA for the CDR3: TGTGCCAGCAGCTTACGCAGGGGTAGTGATGAAAAACTGTTTTTT. The full variable domain, rest sourced from reference TRBV7-9 and TRBJ1-4, is DTGVSQNPRHKITKRGQNVTFRCDPISEHNRLYWYRQTLGQGPEFLTYFQNEAQLEKSRLLSDRFSAERPKGSFSTLEIQRTEQGDSAMYLCASSLRRGSDEKLFFGSGTQLSVL.

The chain combines TRBV19 with TRBJ1-5; perhaps TRBD1 as D (5 bases). Germline lookup yields CDR1 LNHDA and CDR2 SQIVND (reference sequence). This CDR3 region has 16 residues. V was trimmed by 3 bases and J by 6 bases, leaving 18 bases between them. The CDR3 spells CASSIFGGRAGQPQHF. For the CDR3, the DNA is TGTGCCAGTAGTATTTTTGGTGGCAGGGCGGGTCAGCCCCAGCATTTT.

V and J are TRBV6-1 and TRBJ1-5; no definite D call. Germline V gives CDR1 MNHNS, CDR2 SASEGT. The CDR3 is 13 amino acids. Deletions cut 2 bases from V and 7 bases from J, with 9 bases between. The CDR3 DNA sequence: TGTGCCAGCAGTGAAAGAGCGGTCCAGCCCCAGCATTTT. It translates to CASSERAVQPQHF.